The clone carrying this T cell receptor beta chain has more than one count but fewer than ten. Its antigen is not identified. The data derive from a study of beta chain features in type 1 diabetes. Study-level points and caveats: Among patients, naive, central memory and Treg TCRB repertoires appeared more similar than among healthy donors. The VDJ junctions of type 1 diabetes patients carried fewer insertions and more deletions. Cells carrying high TCR expression could end up over-represented when cDNA is sequenced.

Sequencing targeted expressed TCRB transcripts, as all isolated RNA had been reverse transcribed. Assay: immunoSEQ multiplex PCR; the TCRdb copy retains only in-frame clones and omits some. The table lists 900,000 or so clones, around a sixth of them singletons. CD45RO/CCR7/CD25/CD127/CD95/CD27 staining was used to isolate CD4+ naive, central memory, regulatory and stem cell-like memory cells by sorting. This sequence was found in a woman between 18 and 29 years old in good health. Sequenced material: naive CD4+ T cells from blood.

The CDR3 reads CASSLDRGDTQYF. The CDR3 DNA is TGTGCCAGCAGCTTAGATCGCGGAGATACGCAGTATTTT. The chain has TRBV7-2 and TRBJ2-3, with no clear D. CDR3 length equals 13 residues. Between the trimmed V and J ends, which lost 1 base and 5 bases, there was a span of 7 bases. Germline CDR1 reads SGHTA; CDR2 reads FQGNSA.